A single sample is the source of the 15 T cell receptor beta chains below, sequenced in a study of T cells after yellow fever vaccination. Via MiXCR, TCRdb re-called the 5' RACE reads, giving one row per CDR3 protein. This table has approximately 340,000 distinct CDR3 sequences, approximately 9% appearing once. The sequencing used PBMCs, collected on the day of the first yellow fever vaccination. These receptors all come from a man between 18 and 29 years old who received the YFV17D yellow fever vaccine.

This clonotype has at least ten counts. This sequence joins TRBV6-1 and TRBJ2-3, with D possibly matching TRBD1 (5 bases). V was clipped by 6 bases and J by 0 bases, with 19 bases between them. The germline CDR1 and CDR2 sequences are MNHNS and SASEGT. The CDR3 has 17 residues. The CDR3 protein is CASSQMGLAISTDTQYF. For the CDR3, the DNA is TGTGCCAGCAGCCAAATGGGGCTGGCGATTAGCACAGATACGCAGTATTTT.

This clonotype was found a few times. The rearrangement links TRBV7-8 to TRBJ2-5, with 8 bases matching TRBD1. The CDR3 extends over 14 amino acids. After removal of 5 bases from V and 2 bases from J, the junction contained 4 bases not matched to a gene. CDR1 is SGHVS, CDR2 FQNEAQ, per germline. The CDR3 sequence is CASSRRTGQETQYF. DNA for the CDR3: TGTGCCAGCAGCCGGCGGACAGGGCAAGAGACCCAGTACTTC. Using reference TRBV7-8 and TRBJ2-5 for the parts outside the CDR3, the full variable domain is GAGVSQSPRYKVAKRGQDVALRCDPISGHVSLFWYQQALGQGPEFLTYFQNEAQLDKSGLPSDRFFAERPEGSVSTLKIQRTQQEDSAVYLCASSRRTGQETQYFGPGTRLLVL.

This clonotype came up a few times. The V gene is TRBV7-2, the J gene TRBJ2-7, with 9 bases that match TRBD2. The length of the CDR3 is 18 residues. In germline, CDR1 is SGHTA, CDR2 FQGNSA. V dropped 0 bases and J dropped 3; count of bases not matched to a gene: 12. The CDR3 region is CASSLAGRGSGGIYEQYF. The CDR3 nucleotides are TGTGCCAGCAGCTTAGCGGGTCGCGGTAGCGGGGGTATCTACGAGCAGTACTTC.

This clonotype was picked up many times. This chain links TRBV6-5 with TRBJ2-7; the match to TRBD1 covers 8 bases. Germline trimming cut 6 bases from V and 4 bases from J; bases unmatched to any gene: 2. The V gene's germline CDR1 is MNHEY and CDR2 SVGAGI. The CDR3 is 12 residues long. Here the CDR3 DNA reads TGTGCCAGCAGCCGACAGGGGTACGAGCAGTACTTC. The encoded protein is CASSRQGYEQYF.

The chain carries TRBV5-1 and TRBJ2-5; either TRBD1 or TRBD2 may fit D (6 bases each). Germline lookup yields CDR1 SGHRS and CDR2 YFSETQ. The CDR3 has 16 residues. V was trimmed by 1 base and J by 5 bases, leaving 18 bases between them. The CDR3 protein is CASSLSGGGGYETQYF. CDR3 nucleotide sequence: TGCGCCAGCAGCTTGAGTGGAGGGGGTGGATATGAGACCCAGTACTTC.

V and J are TRBV7-3 and TRBJ1-5, with 12 bases that match TRBD1. The J segment lost 2 bases and the V segment lost 3 bases, leaving 14 bases of the junction unmatched. Germline V gene sequence: CDR1 SGHTA, CDR2 FQGTGA. The CDR3 sequence is 20 residues long. CDR3 amino acids: CASSLRRDRGRIGRNQPQHF. The CDR3 DNA reads as TGTGCCAGCAGCTTGCGGCGGGACAGGGGGCGAATCGGTCGCAATCAGCCCCAGCATTTT. Together with reference TRBV7-3 and TRBJ1-5, the CDR3 gives the full variable domain: GAGVSQTPSNKVTEKGKYVELRCDPISGHTALYWYRQSLGQGPEFLIYFQGTGAADDSGLPNDRFFAVRPEGSVSTLKIQRTERGDSAVYLCASSLRRDRGRIGRNQPQHFGDGTRLSIL.

This clonotype showed up just a few times. The gene calls are TRBV29-1 and TRBJ2-3; 8 nucleotides agree with TRBD1. Losses at the gene ends were 4 bases for V and 4 bases for J; bases not matched to a gene: 4. The CDR3 is made up of 13 amino acids. Per the germline V gene, CDR1 is SQVTM and CDR2 is ANQGSEA. CDR3 sequence reads: CSVARGPADTQYF. CDR3 nucleotides: TGCAGCGTTGCCAGGGGGCCGGCAGATACGCAGTATTTT.

This sequence joins TRBV12-3 or TRBV12-4 and TRBJ1-6, with D perhaps TRBD1 (6 bases). V was cut by 8 bases and J by 6 bases, with 14 bases left in between. There are 14 residues in the CDR3. The CDR3 DNA is TGTGCCAGCGGAAGACAGGCCGCTAATTCACCCCTCCACTTT. It specifies CASGRQAANSPLHF.

This clonotype occurred many times. V and J are TRBV12-3 or TRBV12-4 and TRBJ1-4; TRBD1 matches 11 bases. The length of the CDR3 is 17 residues. V was pared by 6 bases and J by 4 bases, with 10 bases of the junction left unmatched. In DNA form, the CDR3 reads TGTGCCAGCAGCCCCCGCGGACAGGGGGCGCGTAATGAAAAACTGTTTTTT. It codes for CASSPRGQGARNEKLFF.

This clonotype was seen at least ten times. The chain recombines TRBV5-1 with TRBJ1-1; no reliable D call. Trimming left V 0 bases short and J 1 base short, with 7 bases between. Germline CDR1 SGHRS, CDR2 YFSETQ. The CDR3 has 14 residues. The CDR3 spells CASSLAPGNTEAFF. In DNA, the CDR3 is TGCGCCAGCAGCTTGGCCCCGGGGAACACTGAAGCTTTCTTT.

This clonotype was recorded at least ten times. V gene TRBV5-1 combines with J gene TRBJ2-7, with 8 bases lining up with TRBD2. The CDR3 is 11 amino acids. The V and J ends lost 8 bases and 6 bases, in that order; junction bases with no gene match: 4. The germline gives CDR1 SGHRS, CDR2 YFSETQ. The CDR3 loop is CASARGGEQYF. For the CDR3, the DNA is TGCGCCAGTGCACGGGGGGGCGAGCAGTACTTC.

The chain has TRBV20-1 and TRBJ2-2; tentatively, D is TRBD1 or TRBD2 (5 bases each). Trimming cost V 3 bases and J 8 bases, with 16 bases left between them. The germline CDR1 and CDR2 sequences are DFQATT and SNEGSKA (reference sequence). The CDR3 is 14 residues long. Written as DNA, the CDR3 is TGCAGTGCTAGCCCGGGACCGATACATGGGGAGCTGTTTTTT. Protein product: CSASPGPIHGELFF.

In its sample, this clonotype was seen a few times. V is TRBV5-1 and J is TRBJ2-2, with a weak D call TRBD1 (6 bases). The V end was cut by 5 bases, the J end by 0 bases, with 11 bases between. The CDR3 is made up of 15 amino acids. The germline V gene has CDR1 SGHRS and CDR2 YFSETQ. CDR3 sequence reads: CASSRTAANTGELFF. As DNA, the CDR3 is TGCGCCAGCAGTCGGACAGCCGCGAACACCGGGGAGCTGTTTTTT. Combining the CDR3 with reference TRBV5-1 and TRBJ2-2 gives the whole variable domain KAGVTQTPRYLIKTRGQQVTLSCSPISGHRSVSWYQQTPGQGLQFLFEYFSETQRNKGNFPGRFSGRQFSNSRSEMNVSTLELGDSALYLCASSRTAANTGELFFGEGSRLTVL.

There are a few counts of this clonotype. V is TRBV5-1 and J is TRBJ1-4; TRBD1 aligns across 9 bases. This CDR3 spans 14 amino acids. V was clipped by 4 bases and J by 8 bases; unmatched bases: 6. Germline values: CDR1 SGHRS, CDR2 YFSETQ. CDR3 in amino acids: CASSGGTGKEKLFF. CDR3 DNA sequence: TGCGCCAGCAGCGGGGGGACAGGGAAGGAAAAACTGTTTTTT.

This clonotype was found many times. This sequence joins TRBV7-2 and TRBJ2-3; either TRBD1 or TRBD2 may fit D (5 bases each). CDR1 is SGHTA and CDR2 is FQGNSA in the germline V gene. The CDR3 contains 14 residues. The germline V and J ends were trimmed by 6 bases and 6 bases, with 16 bases remaining between them. The CDR3 DNA follows: TGTGCCAGCAGTCTGGACGGGACCCTTGATACGCAGTATTTT. Its protein product is CASSLDGTLDTQYF. The variable domain in full, completed from reference TRBV7-2 and TRBJ2-3, reads GAGVSQSPSNKVTEKGKDVELRCDPISGHTALYWYRQSLGQGLEFLIYFQGNSAPDKSGLPSDRFSAERTGGSVSTLTIQRTQQEDSAVYLCASSLDGTLDTQYFGPGTRLTVL.